This T cell receptor beta chain was sequenced for a study of T cells after yellow fever vaccination. Comments on this clonotype: Antigen specificity is unknown.

Researchers made TCR cDNA using 5'RACE template switching, and this step added a universal primer site and UMIs. TCRdb reprocessed the 5' RACE reads with MiXCR, giving one entry per CDR3 protein. Of a few hundred thousand distinct CDR3 sequences in the sample, approximately 10% were seen once. Notes on the study in general: Weaker, the secondary response had a peak occurring faster, on day 5 versus 15. Just a small share of clonotypes turned up in the CD4 compartment as well as the CD8 compartment. Booster samples showed a return of most primary-vaccination clones (approximately 95% CD4, around 88% CD8).

The sequencing here drew on PBMCs, taken on the day of the first yellow fever vaccination. The clonotype comes from a man aged 18 to 30 who received the YFV17D yellow fever vaccine.

The CDR3 region has the DNA TGTGCCAGCAGTTTCGGGGAGTACGAGCAGTTCTTC. Translated: CASSFGEYEQFF. The chain combines TRBV12-3 or TRBV12-4 with TRBJ2-1; a weak D match, TRBD2 (5 bases). CDR3 length: 12 residues. The ends were cut back, 3 bases at V and 10 bases at J, with 10 bases in the middle.